What follows are 8 T cell receptor beta chains derived from one specimen sequenced in a study of blood T cell repertoires in COVID-19. Some clones are missing from TCRdb's copy, which holds only in-frame ones; the method was immunoSEQ multiplex PCR. This table has under 85,000 clones, around nine tenths appearing once. Sequenced: peripheral blood. The receptors here all came from a woman of 80 years or more with active or convalescent COVID-19.

The chain's CDR3 is CASSFVQGSSYEQYF. DNA for the CDR3: TGTGCCAGCAGCTTTGTCCAGGGCAGCTCCTACGAGCAGTACTTC. The genes are TRBV13 and TRBJ2-7; D is possibly TRBD1 (5 bases). In germline, CDR1 is PRHDT, CDR2 FYEKMQ (reference sequence). The CDR3 runs 15 residues. V was trimmed by 3 bases and J by 0 bases, leaving 12 bases between them.

This clone appeared a few times. The chain joins TRBV28 to TRBJ1-5; possible D gene TRBD1, 6 bases. This CDR3 has 14 amino acids. Germline-derived CDR1 and CDR2 are MDHEN and SYDVKM. The germline V and J ends were trimmed by 2 bases and 6 bases, with 11 bases remaining between them. The CDR3 DNA reads TGTGCCAGCAGTTTAGGGGGCTCGGGTCAGCCCCAGCATTTT. It translates to CASSLGGSGQPQHF.

V usage is TRBV7-3 and J usage is TRBJ2-2; TRBD1 agrees at 9 bases. CDR3 length equals 16 residues. The V segment lost 6 bases and the J segment 4 bases; nucleotides outside the gene matches: 9. CDR1 and CDR2 from the germline V gene are SGHTA and FQGTGA. The CDR3 loop reads CASSLRTGASTGELFF. The CDR3 bases are TGTGCCAGCAGTCTTAGGACAGGGGCGAGCACCGGGGAGCTGTTTTTT.

This clone was detected only a few times. The rearrangement joins TRBV5-3 to TRBJ1-5; 11 bases are shared with TRBD1. TRBV5-3 is known as an ORF, though its function is uncertain. With V trimmed by 4 bases and J by 6 bases, 6 bases remained unmatched. The CDR3 has 15 amino acids. This chain's CDR3 is CARSGGTGGGQPQHF. For the CDR3, the DNA is TGTGCCAGAAGCGGGGGGACAGGGGGAGGTCAGCCCCAGCATTTT.

This chain connects TRBV7-3 to TRBJ2-3; possible D gene TRBD2, 6 bases. The CDR3 loop spans 16 amino acids. Per germline, CDR1 SGHTA and CDR2 FQGTGA. Trimming cost V 5 bases and J 0 bases, with 15 bases left between them. In DNA, the CDR3 is TGTGCCAGCAGCCGTAGCGGCATTGCTAGCACAGATACGCAGTATTTT. It is translated as CASSRSGIASTDTQYF.

The V call is TRBV4-3, the J call TRBJ2-1, with 9 positions matching TRBD2. Germline CDR1 LGHNA, CDR2 YSLEER. This CDR3 has 15 amino acids. With V trimmed by 4 bases and J by 7 bases, 8 bases remained unmatched. The CDR3 sequence: CASSLGGRAWNEQFF. CDR3 in DNA: TGCGCCAGCAGCCTTGGCGGGAGGGCGTGGAATGAGCAGTTCTTC.

The chain uses TRBV11-3 and TRBJ2-5, with TRBD2 matching over 14 bases. This CDR3 has 16 residues. The V gene end was trimmed by 5 bases and the J gene end by 0 bases; junction bases not matched to a gene: 2. Looked up from germline, CDR1 is SGHNT and CDR2 is YENEEA. The CDR3 here is CASSEGLAGDQETQYF. DNA of the CDR3: TGTGCCAGCAGCGAGGGACTAGCGGGAGACCAAGAGACCCAGTACTTC.

V gene TRBV18 combines with J gene TRBJ2-7, with D perhaps TRBD1 (6 bases). This CDR3 spans 14 amino acids. Trimming removed 4 bases from V and 3 bases from J, with 13 bases in between. CDR1 and CDR2 from the germline V gene are KGHSH and LQKENI. The DNA for the CDR3 is TGTGCCAGCTCACAGGGGGTGGGAAACTACGAGCAGTACTTC. This sequence encodes CASSQGVGNYEQYF. Together with reference TRBV18 and TRBJ2-7, the CDR3 gives the full variable domain: NAGVMQNPRHLVRRRGQEARLRCSPMKGHSHVYWYRQLPEEGLKFMVYLQKENIIDESGMPKERFSAEFPKEGPSILRIQQVVRGDSAAYFCASSQGVGNYEQYFGPGTRLTVT.